This T cell receptor (beta chain) came from a study of T cells in narcolepsy. Method: immunoSEQ multiplex PCR; TCRdb's copy keeps in-frame clones and lacks some. Of approximately 16,000 clones listed, roughly two thirds were seen once; the top ten hold about 14%. Per germline, CDR1 SNHLY and CDR2 FYNNEI. V lost 1 base and J lost 5, with 12 bases in between. The CDR3 length is 15 residues. A word on this clone: The antigen is not known.

Study conclusions and caveats: HCRT-specific and TRIB2-specific autoreactive clonotypes appeared among same-patient CSF and blood CD4+ clonotypes. Autoreactive clonotypes reportedly recurred in blood of same and different patients, not controls.

The chain has TRBV2 and TRBJ1-5, with unresolved D. This sequence was found in a human donor with narcolepsy. The source material was CD45RA- memory CD8+ T cells from PBMCs. The CDR3: CASSEVDRYDQPQHF. The CDR3, as DNA: TGTGCCAGCAGTGAAGTAGATAGGTACGATCAGCCCCAGCATTTT.